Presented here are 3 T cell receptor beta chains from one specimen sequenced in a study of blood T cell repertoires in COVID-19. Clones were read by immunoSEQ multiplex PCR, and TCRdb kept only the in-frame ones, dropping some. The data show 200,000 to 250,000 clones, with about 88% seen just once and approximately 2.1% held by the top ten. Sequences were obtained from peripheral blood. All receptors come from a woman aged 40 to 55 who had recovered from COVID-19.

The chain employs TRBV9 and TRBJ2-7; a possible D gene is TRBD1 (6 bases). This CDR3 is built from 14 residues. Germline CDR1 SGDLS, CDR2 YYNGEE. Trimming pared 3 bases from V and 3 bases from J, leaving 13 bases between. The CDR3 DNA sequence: TGTGCCAGCAGCGACTCTAGCAGGGGCTACGAGCAGTACTTC. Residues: CASSDSSRGYEQYF. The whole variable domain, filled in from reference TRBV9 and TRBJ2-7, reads DSGVTQTPKHLITATGQRVTLRCSPRSGDLSVYWYQQSLDQGLQFLIQYYNGEERAKGNILERFSAQQFPDLHSELNLSSLELGDSALYFCASSDSSRGYEQYFGPGTRLTVT.

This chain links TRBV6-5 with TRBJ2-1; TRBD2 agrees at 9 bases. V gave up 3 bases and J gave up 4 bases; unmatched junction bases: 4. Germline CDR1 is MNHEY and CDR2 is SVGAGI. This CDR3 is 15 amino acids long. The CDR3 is CASSYLAGEYNEQFF. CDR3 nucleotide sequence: TGTGCCAGCAGTTATTTAGCGGGAGAGTACAATGAGCAGTTCTTC.

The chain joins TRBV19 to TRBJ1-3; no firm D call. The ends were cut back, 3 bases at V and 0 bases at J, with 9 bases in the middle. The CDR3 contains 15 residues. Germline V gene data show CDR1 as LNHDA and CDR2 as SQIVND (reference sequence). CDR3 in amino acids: CASSIIGVSGNTIYF. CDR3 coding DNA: TGTGCCAGTAGTATTATAGGAGTCTCTGGAAACACCATATATTTT.